This T cell receptor beta chain was identified during a study of blood T cell repertoires in COVID-19. Looking at the study overall: Samples of COVID-19 (acute and convalescent) were obtained from the United States, Italy and Spain.

Looked up from germline, CDR1 is SGHRS and CDR2 is YFSETQ. Trimming removed 4 bases from V and 5 bases from J; junction bases left unmatched: 4. CDR3 size: 15 residues. Per the original methods: Reference gene primer amplification gave nucleated cell count estimates. The table came from immunoSEQ multiplex PCR; TCRdb's copy has only in-frame clones and leaves some out. Clone size and the V and J calls come from that table; the DNA yielded D and trimming. The profile shows around 80,000 clones, 80% to 90% of them singletons. The clonotype comes from a man aged 60 to 75 with acute or convalescent COVID-19. The chain combines TRBV5-1 with TRBJ1-6; 9 bases agree with TRBD1. What was sequenced was peripheral blood. CDR3 in amino acids: CASSQRTGDNSPLHF. CDR3 sequence (DNA): TGCGCCAGCAGCCAGAGGACAGGGGATAATTCACCCCTCCACTTT.